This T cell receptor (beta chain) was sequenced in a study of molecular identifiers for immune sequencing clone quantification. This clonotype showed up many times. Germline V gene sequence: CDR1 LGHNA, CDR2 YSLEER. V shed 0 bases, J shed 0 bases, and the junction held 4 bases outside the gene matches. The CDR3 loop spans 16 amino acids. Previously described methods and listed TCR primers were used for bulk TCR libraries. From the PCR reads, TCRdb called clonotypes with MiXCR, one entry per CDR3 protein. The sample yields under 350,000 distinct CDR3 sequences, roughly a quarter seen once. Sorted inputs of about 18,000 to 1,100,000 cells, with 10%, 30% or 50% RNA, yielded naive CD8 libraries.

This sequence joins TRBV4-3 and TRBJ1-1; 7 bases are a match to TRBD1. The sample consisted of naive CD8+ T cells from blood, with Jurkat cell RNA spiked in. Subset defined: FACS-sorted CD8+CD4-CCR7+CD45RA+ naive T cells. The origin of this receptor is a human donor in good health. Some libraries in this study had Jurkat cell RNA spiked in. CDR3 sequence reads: CASSQEAGGLNTEAFF. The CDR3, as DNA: TGCGCCAGCAGCCAAGAGGCAGGGGGTTTGAACACTGAAGCTTTCTTT.